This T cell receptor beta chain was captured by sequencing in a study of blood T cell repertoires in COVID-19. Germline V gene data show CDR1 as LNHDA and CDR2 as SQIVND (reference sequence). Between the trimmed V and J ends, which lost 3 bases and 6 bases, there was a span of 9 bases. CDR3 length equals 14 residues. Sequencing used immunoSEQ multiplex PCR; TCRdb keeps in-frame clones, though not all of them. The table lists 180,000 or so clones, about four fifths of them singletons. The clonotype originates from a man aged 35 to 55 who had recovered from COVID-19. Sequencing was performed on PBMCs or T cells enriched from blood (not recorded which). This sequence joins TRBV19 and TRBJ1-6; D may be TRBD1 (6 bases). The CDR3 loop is CASSIGQINSPLHF. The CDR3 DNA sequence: TGTGCCAGTAGTATCGGACAGATTAATTCACCCCTCCACTTT.